A single sample is the source of the 29 T cell receptor beta chains below, sequenced in a study of shared clonotypes between healthy human individuals. CD45RO negativity and positive selection for CCR7 defined naive CD8 cells, a population that excluded terminally differentiated effector memory CD45RA+ cells. Sequencing was performed with immunoSEQ multiplex PCR; in TCRdb, only in-frame clones are kept and a portion is missing. This sample yields around 1,900,000 clones, of which roughly 93% are seen a single time; about 1.6% belongs to the top ten. Sequenced sample: naive CD8+ T cells from PBMCs. The origin of the receptors is a young man in good health. Some clones in this sample may be carry-over from other donors' samples.

The chain joins TRBV28 to TRBJ2-6, with D perhaps assigned TRBD1 or TRBD2 (5 bases each). Germline V CDR1 and CDR2: MDHEN, SYDVKM. Trimming removed 7 bases at V and 1 base at J, with 14 bases between. The CDR3 is 16 amino acids. CDR3 sequence: CASTSPWGSGANVLTF. CDR3 coding DNA: TGTGCCAGCACTTCACCTTGGGGGTCTGGGGCCAACGTCCTGACTTTC.

V and J are TRBV13 and TRBJ1-1, with 8 nucleotides matching TRBD1. From germline, CDR1 is PRHDT and CDR2 FYEKMQ (reference sequence). The trim removed 5 bases at V and 1 base at J, leaving 12 bases unmatched. CDR3 size: 17 residues. CDR3: CASSPSGFQGANTEAFF. The CDR3 bases are TGTGCCAGCAGCCCCAGTGGGTTCCAGGGGGCGAACACTGAAGCTTTCTTT.

The gene calls are TRBV6-4 and TRBJ1-1; D is undetermined. The CDR3 loop spans 14 amino acids. CDR1 and CDR2 (germline): MRHNA, SNTAGT. Trimming removed 1 base at V and 8 bases at J, with 14 bases between. CDR3 sequence reads: CASSDLWQLGEAFF. Here the CDR3 DNA reads TGTGCCAGCAGTGACTTATGGCAATTGGGGGAAGCTTTCTTT.

The chain recombines TRBV5-4 with TRBJ1-1; D possibly corresponds to TRBD1 (6 bases). Trimming stripped 3 bases from V and 0 bases from J, with 12 bases between. This CDR3 has 15 residues. Germline V lookup: CDR1 SGHNT, CDR2 YYREEE (reference sequence). The CDR3 region has the DNA TGTGCCAGCAGCTGGGGTGACAGGATGAACACTGAAGCTTTCTTT. This encodes CASSWGDRMNTEAFF.

The chain has TRBV15 and TRBJ2-5; D possibly corresponds to TRBD2 (6 bases). From germline, CDR1 is LNHNV and CDR2 YYDKDF (reference sequence). This CDR3 spans 15 amino acids. V lost 3 bases and J 4 bases, leaving 15 bases between the germline ends. The CDR3: CATSSWGTPRETQYF. CDR3 coding DNA: TGTGCCACCAGCAGCTGGGGGACTCCAAGAGAGACCCAGTACTTC. Drawing the rest from reference TRBV15 and TRBJ2-5, the complete variable domain is DAMVIQNPRYQVTQFGKPVTLSCSQTLNHNVMYWYQQKSSQAPKLLFHYYDKDFNNEADTPDNFQSRRPNTSFCFLDIRSPGLGDTAMYLCATSSWGTPRETQYFGPGTRLLVL.

The chain combines TRBV11-2 with TRBJ2-5; D gene unclear. The ends were cut back, 0 bases at V and 5 bases at J, with 16 bases in the middle. The CDR3 has 16 amino acids. CDR1 is SGHAT and CDR2 is FQNNGV in the germline V gene. CDR3 DNA sequence: TGTGCCAGCAGCTTAGATCCCCAGAGTGGATGGGAGACCCAGTACTTC. It codes for CASSLDPQSGWETQYF.

Comments on this clone: This same CDR3 is encoded by further DNA sequences in the sample. V and J are TRBV6-5 and TRBJ2-7; D gene ambiguous. Deletions cut 8 bases from V and 7 bases from J, with 12 bases between. This CDR3 has 11 amino acids. Germline loops: CDR1 MNHEY, CDR2 SVGAGI. CDR3 loop: CASSLGREQYF. The CDR3 DNA follows: TGTGCCAGCTCCCTAGGGCGGGAGCAGTACTTC.

The gene calls are TRBV2 and TRBJ2-1; TRBD2 matches at 8 bases. CDR3 size: 15 residues. In germline, CDR1 is SNHLY, CDR2 FYNNEI. Unmatched junction bases numbered 6, after V lost 6 bases and J lost 2 bases. CDR3 loop: CASRARGLAYNEQFF. The CDR3 DNA reads as TGTGCCAGCAGGGCCAGGGGACTAGCCTACAATGAGCAGTTCTTC.

J is TRBJ1-2 and V is TRBV11-2, with TRBD1 identical over 7 bases. The CDR3 contains 15 residues. V shed 4 bases and J 7 bases; nucleotides not matched to a gene: 12. Germline assignment: CDR1 SGHAT and CDR2 FQNNGV. The CDR3 spells CASSSPRQGPAGYTF. In nucleotides, the CDR3 is TGTGCCAGCAGCTCCCCCCGACAGGGTCCGGCTGGCTACACCTTC.

This clone was counted a single time. J is TRBJ2-2 and V is TRBV6-5; the D gene is possibly TRBD1 (6 bases). The CDR3 consists of 16 residues. The V gene's germline CDR1 is MNHEY and CDR2 SVGAGI. Trimming removed 0 bases from V and 4 bases from J, with 12 bases in between. This chain's CDR3 is CASSYSGQSRTGELFF. CDR3 DNA sequence: TGTGCCAGCAGTTACTCGGGACAAAGTCGCACCGGGGAGCTGTTTTTT.

Of note for this clone: Relative to the germline gene, one junction end is altered; a read error may explain this. The gene calls are TRBV7-8 and TRBJ1-1; perhaps TRBD1 as D (6 bases). This CDR3 has 14 residues. Germline loops: CDR1 SGHVS, CDR2 FQNEAQ. The CDR3 sequence: CASRLGGVGTEAFF. As DNA, the CDR3 is TGTGCCAGCAGATTAGGGGGGGTGGGCACTGAAGCTTTCTTT.

The chain joins TRBV29-1 to TRBJ2-1, with 11 positions matching TRBD2. The junction had 3 bases not matched to a gene; V was cut back by 7 bases and J by 1 base. The CDR3 spans 14 residues. The germline V gene encodes CDR1 SQVTM and CDR2 ANQGSEA. CDR3 protein: CSAPSGRSYNEQFF. DNA for the CDR3: TGCAGCGCCCCTAGCGGGAGGTCCTACAATGAGCAGTTCTTC.

This clone has only one observation. The chain recombines TRBV7-9 with TRBJ2-7; 12 bases are a match to TRBD2. The CDR3 is made up of 15 amino acids. Unmatched junction bases numbered 6, after V lost 5 bases and J lost 4 bases. The germline gives CDR1 SEHNR, CDR2 FQNEAQ (reference sequence). The CDR3 nucleotides read TGTGCCAGCAGCCGGACTAGCGGGACGATTTACGAGCAGTACTTC. This translates into CASSRTSGTIYEQYF.

The chain recombines TRBV7-9 with TRBJ1-1; possibly TRBD1 for D (5 bases). The germline gives CDR1 SEHNR, CDR2 FQNEAQ (reference sequence). V was clipped by 6 bases and J by 3 bases, with 17 bases between them. There are 15 residues in the CDR3. The DNA for the CDR3 is TGTGCCAGCAGGGCCTCGGGACTCGGGCACACTGAAGCTTTCTTT. Encoded protein: CASRASGLGHTEAFF.

This clone was observed a few times. The V and J genes are TRBV4-1 and TRBJ1-1; D unresolved. The germline gives CDR1 MGHRA, CDR2 YSYEKL. The CDR3 length is 13 residues. Trimming shortened V by 4 bases and J by 8 bases, and 14 bases separated the two germline ends. The CDR3 DNA is TGCGCCAGCAGCCTAGGGTCCCCTCGGGAAGCTTTCTTT. This encodes CASSLGSPREAFF.

The rearrangement joins TRBV28 to TRBJ2-2, with D uncertain. Trimming removed 4 bases from V and 7 bases from J, with 4 bases in between. The CDR3 length is 11 residues. The V gene's germline CDR1 is MDHEN and CDR2 SYDVKM. CDR3 DNA sequence: TGTGCCAGCAGTTACGACGGGGAGCTGTTTTTT. Translating gives CASSYDGELFF.

Worth noting for this clone: Its ends do not fully match the called genes, so a read error is possible. Distinct nucleotide sequences in the sample also encode this CDR3. V gene TRBV5-4 combines with J gene TRBJ2-7, with a tentative D call TRBD2 (5 bases). The CDR3 spans 13 residues. Germline CDR1 SGHNT, CDR2 YYREEE (reference sequence). The CDR3 DNA reads as TGTGCCAGCAGCTTGAGGTCTTTGGGAGAGCAATACTTC. This encodes CASSLRSLGEQYF. Variable domain in full (rest from reference TRBV5-4 and TRBJ2-7): ETGVTQSPTHLIKTRGQQVTLRCSSQSGHNTVSWYQQALGQGPQFIFQYYREEENGRGNFPPRFSGLQFPNYSSELNVNALELDDSALYLCASSLRSLGEQYFGPGTRLTVT.

This sequence joins TRBV27 and TRBJ2-3; TRBD2 matches at 13 bases. CDR1 is MNHEY, CDR2 SMNVEV, per germline (reference sequence). V lost 4 bases to trimming and J lost 2 bases; unmatched junction nucleotides: 15. CDR3 length equals 20 residues. For the CDR3, the DNA is TGTGCCAGCAGTTGGGCCGGACTAGCGGGGGCCCTCAGAGACACAGATACGCAGTATTTT. Its translation: CASSWAGLAGALRDTDTQYF.

Only one count was recorded for this clone. The chain carries TRBV27 and TRBJ1-1, with D perhaps matching TRBD1 (6 bases). There are 14 residues in the CDR3. Germline assignment: CDR1 MNHEY and CDR2 SMNVEV (reference sequence). With 3 bases removed from V and 5 bases from J, the gap between germline ends came to 13 bases. The CDR3, as DNA: TGTGCCAGCAGTTTTGGGGGGGCGCTGACTGAAGCTTTCTTT. Its protein product is CASSFGGALTEAFF.

The chain joins TRBV27 to TRBJ2-7; TRBD2 agrees at 9 bases. This CDR3 spans 17 amino acids. The V segment lost 5 bases and the J segment 5 bases; nucleotides outside the gene matches: 16. Germline values: CDR1 MNHEY, CDR2 SMNVEV (reference sequence). The CDR3 region is CASSKTRIAGVAHEQYF. The DNA of the CDR3 is TGTGCCAGCAGTAAAACCCGGATAGCGGGAGTGGCCCACGAGCAGTACTTC.

This clone was found once. The genes are TRBV11-1 and TRBJ2-1; D is unresolved. The CDR3 extends over 14 amino acids. Germline CDR1 SGHAT, CDR2 FQDESV (reference sequence). Between the trimmed V and J ends, which lost 5 bases and 5 bases, there was a span of 13 bases. The CDR3 region is CASSTTGSHNEQFF. The DNA for the CDR3 is TGTGCCAGCAGCACAACGGGCAGCCACAATGAGCAGTTCTTC. The entire variable domain, with the rest obtained from reference TRBV11-1 and TRBJ2-1, is as follows: EAEVAQSPRYKITEKSQAVAFWCDPISGHATLYWYRQILGQGPELLVQFQDESVVDDSQLPKDRFSAERLKGVDSTLKIQPAELGDSAMYLCASSTTGSHNEQFFGPGTRLTVL.

V is TRBV7-9 and J is TRBJ2-7; D is perhaps TRBD1 (5 bases). Germline V gene sequence: CDR1 SEHNR, CDR2 FQNEAQ (reference sequence). The CDR3 runs to 14 residues. V was clipped by 4 bases and J by 3 bases, with 13 bases between them. CDR3 sequence (DNA): TGTGCCAGCAGCTCTAGGTCAGGGCGCTACGAGCAGTACTTC. Protein: CASSSRSGRYEQYF.

The chain couples TRBV7-9 to TRBJ2-1, with TRBD2 identical over 12 bases. Unmatched junction bases numbered 12, after V lost 5 bases and J lost 1 base. Germline values: CDR1 SEHNR, CDR2 FQNEAQ (reference sequence). The CDR3 contains 19 residues. The CDR3: CASSPTGLAGLSSYNEQFF. For the CDR3, the DNA is TGTGCCAGCAGCCCAACAGGACTAGCGGGACTGTCATCCTACAATGAGCAGTTCTTC.

The chain employs TRBV28 and TRBJ1-6, with D hard to call. Germline values: CDR1 MDHEN, CDR2 SYDVKM. This CDR3 is built from 14 residues. V was pared by 8 bases and J by 7 bases, with 15 bases between. CDR3 region: CASLRDLWNSPLHF. For the CDR3, the DNA is TGTGCCAGCCTTAGAGATCTCTGGAATTCACCCCTCCACTTT.

The chain links TRBV6-5 to TRBJ1-1, with TRBD1 as a possible D gene (6 bases). V was shortened by 0 bases and J by 1 base, with 9 bases between the two germline ends. From germline, CDR1 is MNHEY and CDR2 SVGAGI. The CDR3 contains 15 residues. The CDR3 DNA sequence: TGTGCCAGCAGTTACTCTGGGGGCGCGAACACTGAAGCTTTCTTT. It is translated as CASSYSGGANTEAFF.

This rearrangement joins TRBV28 to TRBJ1-2; 11 nucleotides line up with TRBD1. Germline V gives CDR1 MDHEN, CDR2 SYDVKM. V gave up 10 bases and J gave up 6 bases; unmatched junction bases: 7. The CDR3 has 13 amino acids. CDR3 region: CAIRTGGWNGYTF. The CDR3 nucleotides read TGTGCCATCCGGACAGGGGGCTGGAATGGCTACACCTTC.

This clone has a handful of counts. V and J are TRBV4-2 and TRBJ1-5; TRBD1 is a possible D gene (6 bases). Trimming took 5 bases from V and 2 from J, leaving 13 bases between them. The length of the CDR3 is 15 residues. Looked up from germline, CDR1 is LGHNA and CDR2 is YNFKEQ. The CDR3, as DNA: TGTGCCAGCAGCTATCAGGGGTTTGGCAATCAGCCCCAGCATTTT. The encoded protein is CASSYQGFGNQPQHF.

J is TRBJ2-3 and V is TRBV16; TRBD2 matches 7 bases. This CDR3 spans 15 amino acids. Trimming removed 6 bases from V and 2 bases from J; junction bases left unmatched: 8. The germline gives CDR1 KGHSY, CDR2 FQNENV. The CDR3 reads CASSYASGLTDTQYF. As DNA, the CDR3 is TGTGCCAGCAGTTATGCTAGCGGACTCACAGATACGCAGTATTTT. The whole variable domain, remainder taken from reference TRBV16 and TRBJ2-3, is GEEVAQTPKHLVRGEGQKAKLYCAPIKGHSYVFWYQQVLKNEFKFLISFQNENVFDETGMPKERFSAKCLPNSPCSLEIQATKLEDSAVYFCASSYASGLTDTQYFGPGTRLTVL.

The chain is built from TRBV4-2 and TRBJ2-1; weak D call: TRBD2 (5 bases). CDR3 length: 13 amino acids. The V and J ends lost 0 bases and 5 bases respectively, with 5 bases between them. From germline, CDR1 is LGHNA and CDR2 YNFKEQ. The CDR3 sequence: CASSQERDNEQFF. The CDR3 nucleotides read TGTGCCAGCAGCCAAGAGAGGGACAATGAGCAGTTCTTC.